The 30 T cell receptor beta chains listed next were all sequenced from one sample in a study of cytomegalovirus exposure and HLA in healthy donors. Amplification used 60 Vbeta primers and 13 Jbeta primers. Sequencing used immunoSEQ multiplex PCR; TCRdb keeps in-frame clones, though not all of them. The sample yields 150,000 to 200,000 clones, 77% seen once. Sequencing used PBMCs. The receptors originated from a woman aged 30 to 39 in good health and CMV-seronegative.

CDR3 sequence (DNA): TGTGCCAGCAGCGTAGTTAGGGTAGGGGATGAGCAGTTCTTC. As protein: CASSVVRVGDEQFF. J is TRBJ2-1 and V is TRBV9; D might be TRBD1 (5 bases). Deletions cut 0 bases from V and 8 bases from J, with 12 bases between. The CDR3 is made up of 14 amino acids. Germline V gene data show CDR1 as SGDLS and CDR2 as YYNGEE.

J is TRBJ1-4 and V is TRBV4-2; 7 nucleotides line up with TRBD1. J gave up 2 bases and V 0 bases, and 3 bases lay outside the gene matches. CDR3 size: 16 residues. Germline V gene data show CDR1 as LGHNA and CDR2 as YNFKEQ. CDR3 sequence reads: CASSQDQGGTNEKLFF. The DNA of the CDR3 is TGTGCCAGCAGCCAAGATCAGGGGGGCACTAATGAAAAACTGTTTTTT.

V gene TRBV29-1 combines with J gene TRBJ2-7; TRBD2 might be the D (7 bases). The CDR3 spans 14 residues. Trimming removed 7 bases from V and 4 bases from J, with 20 bases in between. Looked up from germline, CDR1 is SQVTM and CDR2 is ANQGSEA. The CDR3 protein is CSASPGGLVYEQYF. The CDR3 DNA reads as TGCAGCGCAAGCCCCGGGGGGCTGGTTTACGAGCAGTACTTC.

This clone was observed once. The V call is TRBV6-1, the J call TRBJ2-7, with 8 bases lining up with TRBD1. Trimming at V came to 3 bases and at J to 4 bases, leaving 8 bases not matched to a gene. Looked up from germline, CDR1 is MNHNS and CDR2 is SASEGT. This CDR3 region has 15 residues. In nucleotides, the CDR3 is TGTGCCAGCAGTGAGGGGACAGGCATTTTTTACGAGCAGTACTTC. It is translated as CASSEGTGIFYEQYF.

The chain couples TRBV5-4 to TRBJ1-2; possibly TRBD1 for D (6 bases). The CDR3 spans 16 residues. CDR1 is SGHNT, CDR2 YYREEE, per germline (reference sequence). Deletions cut 3 bases from V and 2 bases from J, with 17 bases between. The CDR3 loop is CASSSFRTDLNYGYTF. As DNA, the CDR3 is TGTGCCAGCAGCTCGTTCCGGACAGATCTGAACTATGGCTACACCTTC. Drawing the rest from reference TRBV5-4 and TRBJ1-2, the complete variable domain is ETGVTQSPTHLIKTRGQQVTLRCSSQSGHNTVSWYQQALGQGPQFIFQYYREEENGRGNFPPRFSGLQFPNYSSELNVNALELDDSALYLCASSSFRTDLNYGYTFGSGTRLTVV.

Concerning this clone: This sample also contains other DNA sequences that code for the same CDR3. The chain has TRBV6-1 and TRBJ2-1; D possibly corresponds to TRBD2 (7 bases). CDR3 length: 16 residues. Per the germline V gene, CDR1 is MNHNS and CDR2 is SASEGT. Trimming shortened V by 3 bases and J by 2 bases, and 14 bases separated the two germline ends. The DNA for the CDR3 is TGTGCCAGCAGTGACCCCGGCGGGGGCGCCTACAATGAGCAGTTCTTC. Protein sequence: CASSDPGGGAYNEQFF.

The genes are TRBV7-6 and TRBJ2-1; TRBD1 matches at 11 bases. The V gene end was trimmed by 4 bases and the J gene end by 10 bases; junction bases not matched to a gene: 3. CDR1 is SGHVS, CDR2 FNYEAQ, per germline. The CDR3 is 13 residues long. The CDR3 reads CASSSDRGREQFF. The DNA of the CDR3 is TGTGCCAGCAGCTCGGACAGGGGGCGGGAGCAGTTCTTC.

This clone showed up just a few times. V usage is TRBV11-2 and J usage is TRBJ2-7; TRBD2 is a possible D gene (5 bases). CDR1 is SGHAT and CDR2 is FQNNGV in the germline V gene. The CDR3 has 15 residues. V dropped 4 bases and J dropped 6 bases, with 19 bases sitting between them. The CDR3 bases are TGTGCCAGCAGCTCTCTCCGCCTGGGGAGAGGCGAGCAGTACTTC. This translates into CASSSLRLGRGEQYF.

The genes are TRBV13 and TRBJ1-1, with D possibly being TRBD1 (6 bases). The CDR3 consists of 15 residues. Deletions cut 2 bases from V and 4 bases from J, with 14 bases between. The V gene's germline CDR1 is PRHDT and CDR2 FYEKMQ (reference sequence). The CDR3 DNA reads TGTGCCAGCAGCTTACCAGGGGATATGGGCACTGAAGCTTTCTTT. Translated: CASSLPGDMGTEAFF.

This clone appeared once. This rearrangement joins TRBV5-1 to TRBJ1-1; TRBD1 matches at 11 bases. V lost 2 bases and J lost 4; bases outside the gene matches: 1. CDR3 length: 14 amino acids. Germline assignment: CDR1 SGHRS and CDR2 YFSETQ. The CDR3 DNA is TGCGCCAGCAGCTTCGGGACAGGGGGCACTGAAGCTTTCTTT. This encodes CASSFGTGGTEAFF. Complete variable domain (other parts from reference TRBV5-1 and TRBJ1-1): KAGVTQTPRYLIKTRGQQVTLSCSPISGHRSVSWYQQTPGQGLQFLFEYFSETQRNKGNFPGRFSGRQFSNSRSEMNVSTLELGDSALYLCASSFGTGGTEAFFGQGTRLTVV.

This clone was seen a few times. This chain joins TRBV27 and TRBJ1-1; D gene ambiguous. Per the germline V gene, CDR1 is MNHEY and CDR2 is SMNVEV (reference sequence). The CDR3 loop spans 14 amino acids. V was pared by 3 bases and J by 0 bases, with 8 bases between. The DNA of the CDR3 is TGTGCCAGCAGTTTTAATTCAGTGAACACTGAAGCTTTCTTT. It is translated as CASSFNSVNTEAFF.

This chain connects TRBV5-4 to TRBJ2-1; D unclear. The CDR3 contains 13 residues. V was clipped by 0 bases and J by 9 bases, with 10 bases between them. Germline V gives CDR1 SGHNT, CDR2 YYREEE (reference sequence). CDR3 sequence (DNA): TGTGCCAGCAGCTTGGACGGAGACTGTGAGCAGTTCTTC. It codes for CASSLDGDCEQFF.

The chain is built from TRBV19 and TRBJ2-1; TRBD2 aligns across 7 bases. CDR1 and CDR2 from the germline V gene are LNHDA and SQIVND (reference sequence). Unmatched junction bases numbered 8, after V lost 3 bases and J lost 9 bases. The CDR3 sequence is 14 residues long. CDR3 DNA: TGTGCCAGTAGTATTACGGCGGGAGCAGGTGAGCAGTTCTTC. This encodes CASSITAGAGEQFF. The whole variable domain, remainder taken from reference TRBV19 and TRBJ2-1, is DGGITQSPKYLFRKEGQNVTLSCEQNLNHDAMYWYRQDPGQGLRLIYYSQIVNDFQKGDIAEGYSVSREKKESFPLTVTSAQKNPTAFYLCASSITAGAGEQFFGPGTRLTVL.

J is TRBJ2-3 and V is TRBV1; TRBD2, the table's D call, lacks a check against the DNA. TRBV1 is a documented pseudogene. The CDR3 length is 17 residues. The CDR3 DNA reads TGCACCAGCAGCCAAGATAGTCGGGGGGCCCGCACAGATACGCAGTATTTT. It specifies CTSSQDSRGARTDTQYF.

J is TRBJ1-4 and V is TRBV5-1, with TRBD1 identical over 7 bases. This CDR3 comprises 12 residues. V shed 4 bases, J shed 6 bases, and the junction held 0 bases outside the gene matches. The germline V gene encodes CDR1 SGHRS and CDR2 YFSETQ. The CDR3 DNA sequence: TGCGCCAGCAGCGACAGGGATGAAAAACTGTTTTTT. Protein product: CASSDRDEKLFF.

The V and J genes are TRBV7-2 and TRBJ2-7; D is ambiguous. The germline CDR1 and CDR2 sequences are SGHTA and FQGNSA. Deletions cut 0 bases from V and 7 bases from J, with 10 bases between. The CDR3 consists of 13 residues. This CDR3 reads CASSLASGREQYF. The DNA of the CDR3 is TGTGCCAGCAGCTTAGCGTCAGGCCGGGAGCAGTACTTC.

The rearrangement links TRBV6-5 to TRBJ2-6; D unclear. The germline CDR1 and CDR2 sequences are MNHEY and SVGAGI. V was shortened by 4 bases and J by 0 bases, with 10 bases between the two germline ends. The CDR3 spans 16 residues. DNA of the CDR3: TGTGCCAGCAGTTTCCGTTCAGGCTCTGGGGCCAACGTCCTGACTTTC. It yields the protein CASSFRSGSGANVLTF.

Worth noting for this clone: Other DNA sequences in the sample encode the same CDR3. V and J are TRBV4-2 and TRBJ2-7; 12 bases line up with TRBD2. Trimming at V came to 1 base and at J to 1 base, leaving 8 bases not matched to a gene. In germline, CDR1 is LGHNA, CDR2 YNFKEQ. CDR3 length: 18 residues. CDR3 residues: CASSQAGRLAGVSYEQYF. The DNA of the CDR3 is TGTGCCAGCAGCCAAGCGGGGAGACTAGCGGGAGTGTCCTACGAGCAGTACTTC.

The V and J genes are TRBV6-1 and TRBJ1-1, with TRBD1 identical over 7 bases. CDR3 length: 13 amino acids. Germline V lookup: CDR1 MNHNS, CDR2 SASEGT. The V gene end was trimmed by 6 bases and the J gene end by 3 bases; junction bases not matched to a gene: 4. The chain's CDR3 is CASRGDSYTEAFF. Here the CDR3 DNA reads TGTGCCAGCAGGGGGGACAGTTACACTGAAGCTTTCTTT.

V is TRBV2 and J is TRBJ2-7; tentative D call: TRBD1 (5 bases). Germline V gene data show CDR1 as SNHLY and CDR2 as FYNNEI. The CDR3 contains 15 residues. The V end lost 6 bases, the J end lost 0 bases, and 15 bases lay between the germline ends. DNA of the CDR3: TGTGCCAGCAGGCAGGGTTTTTTAAACTCCTACGAGCAGTACTTC. Translated: CASRQGFLNSYEQYF.

The rearrangement joins TRBV2 to TRBJ2-1, with 7 bases lining up with TRBD2. This CDR3 has 15 amino acids. The germline V gene encodes CDR1 SNHLY and CDR2 FYNNEI. V lost 2 bases to trimming and J lost 8 bases; unmatched junction nucleotides: 9. CDR3 sequence reads: CASSEIRTRIHEQFF. CDR3 DNA sequence: TGTGCCAGCAGTGAAATCAGGACTAGAATACATGAGCAGTTCTTC. Filled out from reference TRBV2 and TRBJ2-1, the complete variable domain reads EPEVTQTPSHQVTQMGQEVILRCVPISNHLYFYWYRQILGQKVEFLVSFYNNEISEKSEIFDDQFSVERPDGSNFTLKIRSTKLEDSAMYFCASSEIRTRIHEQFFGPGTRLTVL.

This sequence joins TRBV18 and TRBJ2-1, with 13 bases matching TRBD2. CDR1 KGHSH and CDR2 LQKENI come from the germline V gene. The CDR3 has 15 amino acids. The ends lost 7 bases at V and 5 bases at J; junction bases unmatched: 5. The CDR3 sequence: CASLKGLAGNNEQFF. Here the CDR3 DNA reads TGTGCCAGCTTAAAGGGACTAGCGGGGAACAATGAGCAGTTCTTC. The full variable domain, completed using reference TRBV18 and TRBJ2-1, is NAGVMQNPRHLVRRRGQEARLRCSPMKGHSHVYWYRQLPEEGLKFMVYLQKENIIDESGMPKERFSAEFPKEGPSILRIQQVVRGDSAAYFCASLKGLAGNNEQFFGPGTRLTVL.

V and J are TRBV2 and TRBJ1-2; D gene unclear. Germline assignment: CDR1 SNHLY and CDR2 FYNNEI. Between the trimmed V and J ends, which lost 2 bases and 8 bases, there was a span of 18 bases. CDR3 length: 15 residues. CDR3 DNA: TGTGCCAGCAGTGAATCGGGGTGGTCCCCTTGGGGCTACACCTTC. Protein product: CASSESGWSPWGYTF.

The chain combines TRBV27 with TRBJ1-1; tentative D call: TRBD1 (6 bases). The CDR3 is made up of 13 amino acids. Deletions cut 5 bases from V and 3 bases from J, with 10 bases between. Germline-derived CDR1 and CDR2 are MNHEY and SMNVEV (reference sequence). The CDR3 loop is CASSEDRHTEAFF. In nucleotides, the CDR3 is TGTGCCAGCAGTGAGGACAGACACACTGAAGCTTTCTTT.

This chain connects TRBV4-3 to TRBJ2-2; D not resolved. Trimming left V 3 bases short and J 6 bases short, with 8 bases between. The V gene's germline CDR1 is LGHNA and CDR2 YSLEER. CDR3 length: 13 residues. The CDR3 region is CASSQLVPGELFF. The CDR3 DNA is TGCGCCAGCAGCCAGTTAGTCCCCGGGGAGCTGTTTTTT.

This clone has a handful of counts. This sequence joins TRBV11-2 and TRBJ2-3; a possible D gene is TRBD2 (6 bases). The CDR3 has 19 amino acids. CDR1 is SGHAT and CDR2 is FQNNGV in the germline V gene. V gave up 1 base and J gave up 6 bases, with 26 bases separating them. The CDR3 nucleotides are TGTGCCAGCAGCTTAGGCTTGTTCCGGGACTCCCATAATCGGGATACGCAGTATTTT. It specifies CASSLGLFRDSHNRDTQYF.

This clone was observed a single time. The chain couples TRBV6-1 to TRBJ2-7, with 8 positions matching TRBD1. Trimming took 0 bases from V and 7 from J; bases not matched to a gene: 11. Germline assignment: CDR1 MNHNS and CDR2 SASEGT. The CDR3 contains 16 residues. DNA of the CDR3: TGTGCCAGCAGTGAAGCGGACAGGGAGTTTCCTAGAGAGCAGTACTTC. This gives the protein CASSEADREFPREQYF.

The chain has TRBV29-1 and TRBJ1-2; possible D gene TRBD1, 5 bases. This CDR3 has 16 amino acids. The V gene's germline CDR1 is SQVTM and CDR2 ANQGSEA. Trimming left V 4 bases short and J 0 bases short, with 18 bases between. Written as DNA, the CDR3 is TGCAGCGTTGGCAACAGCGCGGGGGTAACTAACTATGGCTACACCTTC. This translates into CSVGNSAGVTNYGYTF.

The V gene is TRBV13, the J gene TRBJ2-7; 9 nucleotides match TRBD1. V shed 0 bases and J 2 bases; nucleotides not matched to a gene: 5. The CDR3 extends over 16 amino acids. CDR1 PRHDT and CDR2 FYEKMQ come from the germline V gene (reference sequence). The CDR3 region has the DNA TGTGCCAGCAGCTTAGGGGGACAGGGCCGGACCTACGAGCAGTACTTC. It is translated as CASSLGGQGRTYEQYF.

The chain combines TRBV10-3 with TRBJ2-5, with 11 bases matching TRBD2. The CDR3 loop spans 14 amino acids. V was pared by 11 bases and J by 3 bases, with 8 bases of the junction left unmatched. Germline CDR1 is ENHRY and CDR2 is SYGVKD. DNA of the CDR3: TGTGCCTCCCGGACTAGCGGGCAGGAAGAGACCCAGTACTTC. It translates to CASRTSGQEETQYF.